The clone carrying this TCR beta chain showed up many times. As yet, its antigen is unknown. V shed 5 bases and J shed 2 bases, with 16 bases lying between them. Germline values: CDR1 DFQATT, CDR2 SNEGSKA (reference sequence). This CDR3 contains 15 residues. Indicated time point: newly diagnosed GD, antithyroid drugs for less than 3 months. RNA extracted from PBMCs served as the sequencing template. Library construction for TCR beta used iRepertoire HTBI primers and Arm-PCR of CDR3 regions. MiXCR, run by TCRdb on the multiplex PCR reads, gives a single entry per CDR3 protein. This sample has about 430,000 distinct CDR3 sequences, with approximately 16% found just once. The record originates from a study of regulatory T cells in long-lasting Graves disease. Points from the study as a whole: With persistent disease, TRBV28, TRBJ1-2 and TRBJ2-5 were the favored segments.

These data also featured in a second study, about T cells in Graves' hyperthyroidism and ophthalmopathy. That paper notes: Hyperthyroidism of Graves' type that showed no ophthalmopathy progression within 18 months was stable. During a first-round RT-PCR of the TCR CDR3, the HTBI primer set was used.

The sequence came from a woman between 40 and 50 years old with Graves disease. This sequence joins TRBV20-1 and TRBJ2-1; D not certain. Here the sequenced sample was peripheral blood mononuclear cells (PBMCs), taken at new diagnosis, from a patient treated with antithyroid drugs. The CDR3: CSAQRHRSTYNEQFF. For the CDR3, the DNA is TGCAGTGCTCAGAGACACCGGAGCACCTACAATGAGCAGTTCTTC.